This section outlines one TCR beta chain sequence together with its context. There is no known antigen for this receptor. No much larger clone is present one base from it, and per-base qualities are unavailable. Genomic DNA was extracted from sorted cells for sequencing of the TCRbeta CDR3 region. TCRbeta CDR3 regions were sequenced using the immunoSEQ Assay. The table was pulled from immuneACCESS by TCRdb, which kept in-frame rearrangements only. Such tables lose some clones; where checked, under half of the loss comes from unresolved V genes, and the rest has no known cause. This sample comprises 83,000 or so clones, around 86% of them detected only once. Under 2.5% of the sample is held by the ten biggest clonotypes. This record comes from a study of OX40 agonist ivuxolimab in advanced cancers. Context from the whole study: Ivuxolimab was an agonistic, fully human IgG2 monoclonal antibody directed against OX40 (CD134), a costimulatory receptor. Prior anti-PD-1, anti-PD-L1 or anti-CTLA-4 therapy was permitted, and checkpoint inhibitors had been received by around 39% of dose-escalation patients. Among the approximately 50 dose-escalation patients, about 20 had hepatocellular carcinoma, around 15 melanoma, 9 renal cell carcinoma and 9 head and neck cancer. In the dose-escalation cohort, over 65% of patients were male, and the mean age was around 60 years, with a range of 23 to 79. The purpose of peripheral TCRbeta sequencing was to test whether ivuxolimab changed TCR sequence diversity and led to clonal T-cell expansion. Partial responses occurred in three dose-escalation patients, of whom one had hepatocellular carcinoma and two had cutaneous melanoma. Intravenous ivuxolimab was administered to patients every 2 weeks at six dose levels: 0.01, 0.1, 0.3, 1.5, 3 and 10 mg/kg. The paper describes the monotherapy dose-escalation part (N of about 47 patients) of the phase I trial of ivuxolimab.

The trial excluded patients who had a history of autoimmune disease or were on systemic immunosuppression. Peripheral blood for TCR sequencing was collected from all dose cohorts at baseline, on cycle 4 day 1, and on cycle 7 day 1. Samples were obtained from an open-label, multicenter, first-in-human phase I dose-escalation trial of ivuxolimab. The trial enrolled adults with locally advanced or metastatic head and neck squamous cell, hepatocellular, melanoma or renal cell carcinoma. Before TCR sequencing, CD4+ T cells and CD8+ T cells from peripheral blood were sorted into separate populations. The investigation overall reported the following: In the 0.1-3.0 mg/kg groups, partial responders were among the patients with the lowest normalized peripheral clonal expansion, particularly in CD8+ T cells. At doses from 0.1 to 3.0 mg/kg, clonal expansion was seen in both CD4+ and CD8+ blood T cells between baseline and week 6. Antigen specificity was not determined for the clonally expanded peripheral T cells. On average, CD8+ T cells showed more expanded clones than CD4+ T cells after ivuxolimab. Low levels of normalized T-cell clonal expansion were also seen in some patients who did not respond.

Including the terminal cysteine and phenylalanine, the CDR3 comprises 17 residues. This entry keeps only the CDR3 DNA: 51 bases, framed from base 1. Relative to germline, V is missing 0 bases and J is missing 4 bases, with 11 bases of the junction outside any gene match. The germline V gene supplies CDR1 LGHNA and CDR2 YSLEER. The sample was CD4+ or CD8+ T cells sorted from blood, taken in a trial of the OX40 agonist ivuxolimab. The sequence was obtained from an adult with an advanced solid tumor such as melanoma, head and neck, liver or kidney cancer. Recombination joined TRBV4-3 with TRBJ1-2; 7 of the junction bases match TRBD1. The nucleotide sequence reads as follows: TGCGCCAGCAGCCAAGAAAAGGGGGCGACTCCTCTCTATGGCTACACCTTC. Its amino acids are CASSQEKGATPLYGYTF.